The next 25 T cell receptor beta chains were all read from a single sample in a study of T cells in women clearing cervical HPV infection. TCRdb's copy holds only in-frame clones and misses some; the assay was immunoSEQ multiplex PCR. The clone table shows 15,000 to 20,000 clones, with the ten largest holding about a sixth. What was sequenced was blood buffy coat. Source of these receptors: a woman between 18 and 75 years old with a cervical HPV16 infection that either progressed to CIN3+ or cleared (not recorded which).

This chain's CDR3 is CASSLEDRAGEQYF. The CDR3 DNA, read in part, is TGTGCCAGCAGCTTAGAAGACAGGGCGGGCGAG. This chain joins TRBV11-1 and TRBJ2-7; 7 positions agree with TRBD1. The read ends 3 residues shy of where the CDR3 ends; the end is completed using the germline J gene. This CDR3 region has 14 residues. Germline V gene lookup returns CDR1 SGHAT and CDR2 FQDESV (reference sequence). V lost 1 base to trimming and J lost 6 bases; unmatched junction nucleotides: 6.

As concerns this clone: From the germline J gene comes the end of the CDR3, since the read stops 3 residues before it. The chain is built from TRBV19 and TRBJ2-3; 7 nucleotides line up with TRBD1. CDR1 and CDR2 from the germline V gene are LNHDA and SQIVND (reference sequence). The CDR3 is 16 residues long. The trim removed 7 bases at V and 4 bases at J, leaving 14 bases unmatched. Here the CDR3 reads CASKQSDRVFADTQYF. Incomplete CDR3 DNA: TGTGCCAGTAAACAATCCGACAGGGTGTTCGCAGATACG.

To note about this clone: The read finishes 3 residues shy of the CDR3 end, and the germline J gene is used to complete it. This chain connects TRBV30 to TRBJ2-5; tentatively, D is TRBD1 (6 bases). The germline CDR1 and CDR2 sequences are GTSNPN and SVGIG (reference sequence). The CDR3 sequence is 14 residues long. V lost 6 bases to trimming and J lost 1 base, with 15 bases between them. The CDR3 spells CACSRGSGQETQYF. The sequenced CDR3 bases are TGTGCCTGTAGCAGGGGAAGCGGCCAAGAGACC.

As for this clone: The observed sequence ends 3 residues before the CDR3 terminus, with the missing tail filled in from the germline J gene. The J gene is TRBJ1-2, the V gene TRBV19; 7 bases map to TRBD1. Trimming removed 7 bases from V and 2 bases from J; junction bases left unmatched: 7. Germline V CDR1 and CDR2: LNHDA, SQIVND (reference sequence). The CDR3 is 14 residues long. The CDR3 DNA, read in part, is TGTGCCAGTACCCTGGGACAGACGAACTATGGC. This gives the protein CASTLGQTNYG. The whole CDR3 sequence reads CASTLGQTNYGYTF. Together with reference TRBV19 and TRBJ1-2, the CDR3 gives the full variable domain: DGGITQSPKYLFRKEGQNVTLSCEQNLNHDAMYWYRQDPGQGLRLIYYSQIVNDFQKGDIAEGYSVSREKKESFPLTVTSAQKNPTAFYLCASTLGQTNYGYTFGSGTRLTVV.

A word on this clone: The sequenced fragment ends 3 residues before the CDR3 boundary, so the rest is inferred from the germline J gene. The V gene is TRBV20-1, the J gene TRBJ2-5; 14 bases are shared with TRBD2. This CDR3 is 20 amino acids long. Germline V gives CDR1 DFQATT, CDR2 SNEGSKA (reference sequence). The trim removed 3 bases at V and 7 bases at J, leaving 22 bases unmatched. The CDR3 protein is CSARRLGQWTSGGLHWTQYF. CDR3 DNA, as far as it was read: TGCAGTGCTAGGAGGCTGGGACAATGGACTAGCGGGGGGCTTCATTGGACC.

On this clone: The DNA ends 3 residues before the CDR3 does, and the rest of the CDR3 is filled in from the germline J gene. V and J are TRBV12-3 or TRBV12-4 and TRBJ2-6; D unclear. V shed 1 base and J shed 1 base, with 11 bases lying between them. The CDR3 is 17 amino acids. The chain's CDR3 is CASSLGRSGSGANVLTF. The CDR3 DNA, read in part, is TGTGCCAGCAGTTTAGGTCGGTCGGGTTCTGGGGCCAACGTC.

In the case of this clone: From the germline J gene comes the end of the CDR3, since the read stops 3 residues before it. V is TRBV30 and J is TRBJ1-2, with D unresolved. This CDR3 has 13 residues. Germline V gene sequence: CDR1 GTSNPN, CDR2 SVGIG (reference sequence). The CDR3 sequence is CAWRLVNTDTYTF. Incomplete CDR3 DNA: TGTGCCTGGAGGTTGGTGAACACAGATACC.

In the case of this clone: The CDR3 end is not reached by the read, which stops 3 residues before it; the germline J gene fills it in. The chain is built from TRBV29-1 and TRBJ2-7; tentative D call: TRBD1 (5 bases). Deletions cut 3 bases from V and 5 bases from J, with 11 bases between. The V gene's germline CDR1 is SQVTM and CDR2 ANQGSEA. The CDR3 covers 12 residues. The CDR3 protein is CSVEVDNHEQYF. CDR3 DNA, as far as it was read: TGCAGCGTTGAGGTGGACAACCACGAG.

Concerning this clone itself: The read comes to an end 3 residues before the CDR3 does, leaving the germline J gene to fill in the end. The chain joins TRBV4-1 to TRBJ2-7; D gene ambiguous. Germline CDR1 and CDR2: MGHRA and YSYEKL. The CDR3 is 14 residues long. V shed 4 bases and J shed 5 bases, with 15 bases lying between them. CDR3 region: CASSLRLETDEQYF. The DNA read from the CDR3 is TGCGCCAGCAGCCTAAGATTGGAGACTGACGAG.

About this clone: Read data end 3 residues before the CDR3 end; the end is taken from the germline J gene. The chain carries TRBV2 and TRBJ1-5, with 7 nucleotides matching TRBD1. With 6 bases clipped from V and 1 base from J, the junction kept 3 bases outside the gene matches. CDR1 SNHLY and CDR2 FYNNEI come from the germline V gene. The CDR3 totals 14 residues. Incomplete CDR3 DNA: TGTGCCAGCAGGTCGGGACAGAGCAATCAGCCC. This encodes CASRSGQSNQP. The whole CDR3 region reads CASRSGQSNQPQHF.

Remarks on this clone: The DNA ends 3 residues before the CDR3 does, and the rest of the CDR3 is filled in from the germline J gene. The chain is built from TRBV24-1 and TRBJ2-3; a weak D match, TRBD1 (6 bases). CDR3 length: 15 amino acids. Trimming took 4 bases from V and 2 from J, leaving 12 bases between them. CDR1 KGHDR and CDR2 SFDVKD come from the germline V gene. The sequenced CDR3 bases are TGTGCCACCAGTGAATCAGGGGCTCACACAGATACG. Encoded protein: CATSESGAHTDT. The full CDR3 is CATSESGAHTDTQYF.

As regards this clone: Coverage ceases 3 residues before the CDR3 finishes, and the germline J gene fills in the end. This sequence joins TRBV12-3 or TRBV12-4 and TRBJ2-5, with D tentatively TRBD1 (6 bases). V gave up 6 bases and J gave up 1 base, with 9 bases separating them. The length of the CDR3 is 13 residues. The CDR3 sequence is CASSGQSQETQYF. Incomplete CDR3 DNA: TGTGCCAGCAGCGGACAGAGCCAAGAGACC.

With regard to this clone: Coverage ceases 3 residues before the CDR3 finishes, and the germline J gene fills in the end. The gene calls are TRBV30 and TRBJ1-2; D unclear. Germline-derived CDR1 and CDR2 are GTSNPN and SVGIG (reference sequence). The CDR3 loop spans 14 amino acids. The CDR3 loop is CAWSQSSSTDTYTF. The covered CDR3 bases are TGTGCCTGGAGTCAGTCTTCTAGCACAGATACC.

In regard to this clone: The read ends 3 residues shy of where the CDR3 ends; the end is completed using the germline J gene. The chain carries TRBV30 and TRBJ2-5; the D gene is possibly TRBD2 (6 bases). The ends were cut back, 0 bases at V and 5 bases at J, with 16 bases in the middle. CDR3 size: 15 residues. Germline values: CDR1 GTSNPN, CDR2 SVGIG (reference sequence). The CDR3 bases that were read are TGTGCCTGGAGTGTAGGCGGGGCGGCCAAGGAGACC. Amino acids: CAWSVGGAAKET. The entire CDR3 protein is CAWSVGGAAKETQYF.

With regard to this clone: The CDR3 end lies 3 residues beyond the end of the read and is filled in from the germline J gene. The V and J genes are TRBV7-3 and TRBJ2-3; 9 positions agree with TRBD2. Germline CDR1 is SGHTA and CDR2 is FQGTGA. The length of the CDR3 is 16 residues. V lost 4 bases, J lost 0 bases, and 5 bases stayed unmatched. CDR3 DNA, as far as it was read: TGTGCCAGCAGCTCGCGGGGGGGCCACAGCACAGATACG. Encoded protein: CASSSRGGHSTDT. The entire CDR3 reads CASSSRGGHSTDTQYF.

Concerning this clone itself: The read terminates 3 residues ahead of where the CDR3 ends, so the germline J gene completes it. V gene TRBV18 combines with J gene TRBJ1-2, with 7 positions matching TRBD1. The CDR3 runs to 17 residues. CDR1 is KGHSH and CDR2 is LQKENI in the germline V gene. The CDR3 DNA, read in part, is TGTGCCAGCTCATCCACACAGGGGATCATAGGGCGCAATGAC. It is translated as CASSSTQGIIGRND. The full CDR3 sequence reads CASSSTQGIIGRNDYTF.

Note on this clone: The missing CDR3 end, 3 residues past where the read stops, is filled in from the germline J gene. This chain connects TRBV7-6 to TRBJ2-6, with 8 positions matching TRBD1. The CDR3 runs 13 residues. Germline V gives CDR1 SGHVS, CDR2 FNYEAQ. The CDR3 bases that were read are TGTGCCAGCAGCACCCGAGGACAGGGACTC. Protein: CASSTRGQGL. The whole CDR3 reads CASSTRGQGLLTF.

For this clone: The read gets to within 3 residues of the CDR3 end, and the germline J gene fills in the rest. The chain combines TRBV20-1 with TRBJ2-3; D perhaps matches TRBD1 (6 bases). CDR3 length: 16 amino acids. Germline V CDR1 and CDR2: DFQATT, SNEGSKA (reference sequence). V lost 4 bases and J 4 bases, leaving 21 bases between the germline ends. The CDR3 DNA, read in part, is TGCAGTGCTACCCCCGGACAGTTGTTTGGGGCAGATACG. Translating gives CSATPGQLFGADT. From start to end, the CDR3 is CSATPGQLFGADTQYF.

In regard to this clone: Coverage ceases 3 residues before the CDR3 finishes, and the germline J gene fills in the end. The chain couples TRBV20-1 to TRBJ2-7, with TRBD2 identical over 8 bases. J lost 3 bases, V lost 7 bases, and 8 bases had no gene match. Germline-derived CDR1 and CDR2 are DFQATT and SNEGSKA (reference sequence). CDR3 length: 13 residues. The CDR3 protein is CSVPSGRLYEQYF. The CDR3 bases that were read are TGCAGTGTCCCTAGCGGGCGGCTCTACGAG.

CDR3 DNA, as far as it was read: TGCGCCAGCAGCCAAGAAGGGCCCAGAGGGAACACCGGGGAG. Protein product: CASSQEGPRGNTGE. The entire CDR3 protein reads CASSQEGPRGNTGELFF. The gene calls are TRBV4-1 and TRBJ2-2; no reliable D call. The read comes to an end 3 residues before the CDR3 does, leaving the germline J gene to fill in the end. Trimming cost V 0 bases and J 1 base, with 12 bases left between them. The CDR3 totals 17 residues. Germline CDR1 is MGHRA and CDR2 is YSYEKL.

For this clone: The CDR3 is cut off 3 residues early in the read; its end comes from the germline J gene. The gene calls are TRBV2 and TRBJ2-2; TRBD1 aligns across 8 bases. The germline V gene has CDR1 SNHLY and CDR2 FYNNEI. CDR3 size: 14 residues. Incomplete CDR3 DNA: TGTGCCAGCACCCGACAGGGGTCGGGATCACCG. Protein product: CASTRQGSGSP. From start to end, the CDR3 is CASTRQGSGSPLFF.

On this clone itself: The read terminates 3 residues ahead of where the CDR3 ends, so the germline J gene completes it. The chain employs TRBV20-1 and TRBJ2-1; 9 bases match TRBD2. The trim removed 6 bases at V and 3 bases at J, leaving 6 bases unmatched. CDR1 is DFQATT and CDR2 is SNEGSKA in the germline V gene (reference sequence). The CDR3 is 14 amino acids. Partial CDR3 DNA: TGCAGTGCCACCGGGACTAGCTTCTACAATGAG. This sequence encodes CSATGTSFYNE. The whole CDR3 region reads CSATGTSFYNEQFF.

To note about this clone: The read is 3 residues too short to cover the CDR3 end, so that end is filled in from the germline J gene. The chain recombines TRBV30 with TRBJ1-2; D gene unclear. The CDR3 runs 16 residues. CDR1 and CDR2 from the germline V gene are GTSNPN and SVGIG (reference sequence). The CDR3 spells CAWSNGAGSGTDTYTF. CDR3 DNA (partial): TGTGCCTGGTCGAACGGAGCGGGGTCGGGCACAGATACC. Complete variable domain (other parts from reference TRBV30 and TRBJ1-2): SQTIHQWPATLVQPVGSPLSLECTVEGTSNPNLYWYRQAAGRGLQLLFYSVGIGQISSEVPQNLSASRPQDRQFILSSKKLLLSDSGFYLCAWSNGAGSGTDTYTFGSGTRLTVV.

A note on this clone: The sequenced fragment ends 3 residues before the CDR3 boundary, so the rest is inferred from the germline J gene. V and J are TRBV30 and TRBJ2-5, with a possible D match to TRBD2 (6 bases). Germline loops: CDR1 GTSNPN, CDR2 SVGIG (reference sequence). This CDR3 spans 13 amino acids. The V and J ends lost 7 bases and 0 bases respectively, with 12 bases between them. This CDR3 reads CAFLRGYQETQYF. Partial CDR3 DNA: TGTGCCTTTCTACGGGGGTACCAAGAGACC.

As for this clone: The DNA ends 3 residues before the CDR3 does, and the rest of the CDR3 is filled in from the germline J gene. The chain uses TRBV29-1 and TRBJ2-3; 7 nucleotides line up with TRBD1. Germline V CDR1 and CDR2: SQVTM, ANQGSEA. The CDR3 has 15 amino acids. J gave up 5 bases and V 3 bases, and 11 bases lay outside the gene matches. The covered CDR3 bases are TGCAGCGTTGAGAGGGACAGCCTATGGGGAGATACG. This gives the protein CSVERDSLWGDT. The entire CDR3 reads CSVERDSLWGDTQYF.